The sequence of this T cell receptor beta chain was determined in a study of blood T cell repertoires in COVID-19. Study background: Material from acute and convalescent COVID-19 was sourced from the United States, Italy and Spain. PBMCs, B-cell-depleted T cells, or T cells were the source of the cDNA or gDNA that made up the material.

Per the germline V gene, CDR1 is SGHRS and CDR2 is YFSETQ. The CDR3 consists of 15 residues. Trimming removed 0 bases from V and 5 bases from J; junction bases left unmatched: 6. Authors' methods: Reference gene primer amplification in the assay estimated nucleated cell counts. The table came from immunoSEQ multiplex PCR; TCRdb's copy has only in-frame clones and leaves some out. V, J and clone size reflect that table, while D and trimming were determined from the DNA. The repertoire has around 39,000 clones, approximately 80% of them found once; the top ten carry about an eighth. The V gene is TRBV5-1, the J gene TRBJ2-7; 9 positions agree with TRBD1. This receptor was obtained from a woman aged 65 to 85 with acute or convalescent COVID-19. The sequenced sample consisted of peripheral blood. CDR3 bases: TGCGCCAGCAGCTTGGAGGGGACAGGGCAGAACGAGCAGTACTTC. This codes for CASSLEGTGQNEQYF. The entire variable domain, with the rest obtained from reference TRBV5-1 and TRBJ2-7, is as follows: KAGVTQTPRYLIKTRGQQVTLSCSPISGHRSVSWYQQTPGQGLQFLFEYFSETQRNKGNFPGRFSGRQFSNSRSEMNVSTLELGDSALYLCASSLEGTGQNEQYFGPGTRLTVT.